Described below is a single T cell receptor beta chain sequence and its context. The data belong to a study of T-cell reconstitution after alpha-beta-depleted transplantation in children. During its preparation, the TCRbeta library received unique molecular identifiers. TCRdb re-called the PCR reads with MiXCR, one entry per CDR3 protein. The sample carries about a million distinct CDR3 sequences, less than 30% recorded once. The germline V and J ends were trimmed by 2 bases and 0 bases, with 12 bases remaining between them. The CDR3 contains 16 residues. Germline assignment: CDR1 SGHTA and CDR2 FQGNSA.

Sample: PBMCs, mostly from graft donor cells, taken 360 days after TCRalphabeta/CD19-depleted stem cell transplant. This chain uses TRBV7-2 with TRBJ2-3; tentatively, D is TRBD1 or TRBD2 (6 bases each). This clonotype was obtained from a boy younger than two who had a stem cell transplant for SCID, so the T cells may come from the graft donor. Here the CDR3 DNA reads TGTGCCAGCAGCTTAAAGGGGGGCTTGAGCACAGATACGCAGTATTTT. The encoded protein is CASSLKGGLSTDTQYF. Supplemented by reference TRBV7-2 and TRBJ2-3, the full variable domain reads GAGVSQSPSNKVTEKGKDVELRCDPISGHTALYWYRQSLGQGLEFLIYFQGNSAPDKSGLPSDRFSAERTGGSVSTLTIQRTQQEDSAVYLCASSLKGGLSTDTQYFGPGTRLTVL.